Each of the 20 T cell receptor beta chains below was sequenced from the same sample in a study of beta chain features in type 1 diabetes. Whole-study results and caveats: Shorter TCRB CDR3s, moderately but significantly so, were found in Type 1 diabetes patients in all four CD4+ subsets.

The entirety of the isolated RNA underwent reverse transcription, so expressed TCRB transcripts were sequenced. The table came from immunoSEQ multiplex PCR; TCRdb's copy has only in-frame clones and leaves some out. The profile shows some 350,000 clones, approximately 13% of them singletons. These receptors are not linked to any known antigen. Material: naive CD4+ T cells from blood. These receptor sequences come from a woman younger than 35 with type 1 diabetes.

The chain is built from TRBV9 and TRBJ2-4; D remains ambiguous. Germline assignment: CDR1 SGDLS and CDR2 YYNGEE. This CDR3 contains 16 residues. Trimming cost V 4 bases and J 3 bases, with 17 bases left between them. The CDR3: CASSPFSVSGKNIQYF. Written as DNA, the CDR3 is TGTGCCAGCAGCCCCTTTTCTGTCTCGGGCAAAAACATTCAGTACTTC.

This chain links TRBV18 with TRBJ2-2; 8 bases map to TRBD2. The CDR3 has 18 residues. Germline V CDR1 and CDR2: KGHSH, LQKENI. V dropped 3 bases and J dropped 3; count of bases not matched to a gene: 12. The DNA of the CDR3 is TGTGCCAGCTCACCGGTGAGAGTGCAAGCGGGAGACACCGGGGAGCTGTTTTTT. Protein: CASSPVRVQAGDTGELFF.

This chain connects TRBV9 to TRBJ1-2; D ambiguous. Germline CDR1 is SGDLS and CDR2 is YYNGEE. CDR3 size: 14 residues. The ends were cut back, 3 bases at V and 7 bases at J, with 16 bases in the middle. In DNA, the CDR3 is TGTGCCAGCAGCGAACTACGACTAATCGCTGGCTACACCTTC. As protein: CASSELRLIAGYTF. The full variable domain, completed using reference TRBV9 and TRBJ1-2, is DSGVTQTPKHLITATGQRVTLRCSPRSGDLSVYWYQQSLDQGLQFLIQYYNGEERAKGNILERFSAQQFPDLHSELNLSSLELGDSALYFCASSELRLIAGYTFGSGTRLTVV.

This chain uses TRBV2 with TRBJ1-4; 9 bases match TRBD1. The V and J ends lost 5 bases and 8 bases, in that order; junction bases with no gene match: 9. The V gene's germline CDR1 is SNHLY and CDR2 FYNNEI. This CDR3 comprises 15 residues. The CDR3 reads CASSSLGQGSEKLFF. DNA of the CDR3: TGTGCCAGCAGTAGCCTAGGACAGGGGAGCGAAAAACTGTTTTTT.

This clone has a handful of counts. The rearrangement uses TRBV29-1 and TRBJ2-1; 7 nucleotides agree with TRBD1. Trimming at V came to 6 bases and at J to 10 bases, leaving 9 bases not matched to a gene. CDR3 size: 12 residues. CDR1 is SQVTM, CDR2 ANQGSEA, per germline. In nucleotides, the CDR3 is TGCAGCGTCCTAACAGGGGCGCGGGAGCAGTTCTTC. Translation: CSVLTGAREQFF.

The chain is built from TRBV7-2 and TRBJ1-1; 8 nucleotides match TRBD1. Germline V gives CDR1 SGHTA, CDR2 FQGNSA. This CDR3 has 14 amino acids. J lost 5 bases, V lost 4 bases, and 6 bases had no gene match. The CDR3 nucleotides read TGTGCCAGCAGCTCAGGGGGCCCTCTTACTGAAGCTTTCTTT. Its protein is CASSSGGPLTEAFF. Using reference TRBV7-2 and TRBJ1-1 for the parts outside the CDR3, the full variable domain is GAGVSQSPSNKVTEKGKDVELRCDPISGHTALYWYRQSLGQGLEFLIYFQGNSAPDKSGLPSDRFSAERTGGSVSTLTIQRTQQEDSAVYLCASSSGGPLTEAFFGQGTRLTVV.

This clone was seen a handful of times. V gene TRBV7-9 combines with J gene TRBJ2-3, with 7 bases matching TRBD1. The germline CDR1 and CDR2 sequences are SEHNR and FQNEAQ (reference sequence). V gave up 5 bases and J gave up 3 bases; unmatched junction bases: 5. The CDR3 is 14 amino acids. In nucleotides, the CDR3 is TGTGCCAGCAGCCCGGGACAGCGAACAGATACGCAGTATTTT. Translating it yields CASSPGQRTDTQYF.

This clone was seen a handful of times. The chain combines TRBV7-9 with TRBJ2-7; 12 nucleotides line up with TRBD2. The V gene end was trimmed by 4 bases and the J gene end by 6 bases; junction bases not matched to a gene: 10. CDR3 length: 16 amino acids. The germline CDR1 and CDR2 sequences are SEHNR and FQNEAQ (reference sequence). The CDR3 is CASSSNRLAGASEQYV. The DNA for the CDR3 is TGTGCCAGCAGCTCCAACAGACTAGCGGGAGCCTCCGAGCAGTACGTC.

This clone showed up just a few times. The V and J genes are TRBV7-2 and TRBJ1-2; possible D gene TRBD1, 5 bases. V lost 3 bases and J lost 1, with 9 bases in between. The CDR3 spans 14 residues. Germline V CDR1 and CDR2: SGHTA, FQGNSA. The CDR3 bases are TGTGCCAGCAGCTTTCAACAGGTTAACTATGGCTACACCTTC. Its translation: CASSFQQVNYGYTF.

This clone was observed a handful of times. The chain carries TRBV7-2 and TRBJ2-3; TRBD1 aligns across 9 bases. V dropped 5 bases and J dropped 4; count of bases not matched to a gene: 4. The V gene's germline CDR1 is SGHTA and CDR2 FQGNSA. The CDR3 is 14 residues long. The CDR3 loop is CASSKDRGPDTQYF. CDR3 nucleotides: TGTGCCAGCAGCAAGGACAGGGGCCCAGATACGCAGTATTTT. Combining the CDR3 with reference TRBV7-2 and TRBJ2-3 gives the whole variable domain GAGVSQSPSNKVTEKGKDVELRCDPISGHTALYWYRQSLGQGLEFLIYFQGNSAPDKSGLPSDRFSAERTGGSVSTLTIQRTQQEDSAVYLCASSKDRGPDTQYFGPGTRLTVL.

The table lists this clone with a few counts. The V and J genes are TRBV11-3 and TRBJ2-1; D ambiguous. This CDR3 comprises 11 residues. Trimming stripped 11 bases from V and 5 bases from J, with 10 bases between. Germline CDR1 and CDR2: SGHNT and YENEEA. The CDR3 DNA follows: TGTGCCGTAAACCGGGACAATGAGCAGTTCTTC. Its translation is CAVNRDNEQFF. Using reference TRBV11-3 and TRBJ2-1 for the parts outside the CDR3, the full variable domain is EAGVVQSPRYKIIEKKQPVAFWCNPISGHNTLYWYLQNLGQGPELLIRYENEEAVDDSQLPKDRFSAERLKGVDSTLKIQPAELGDSAVYLCAVNRDNEQFFGPGTRLTVL.

This clone was observed a few times. J is TRBJ2-7 and V is TRBV18, with 8 bases aligning to TRBD1. V was clipped by 6 bases and J by 4 bases; unmatched bases: 5. Germline CDR1 and CDR2: KGHSH and LQKENI. The CDR3 consists of 13 residues. CDR3 loop: CASSRQGIYEQYV. CDR3 sequence (DNA): TGTGCCAGCTCCCGACAGGGGATTTACGAGCAGTACGTC.

The J gene is TRBJ2-1, the V gene TRBV11-2, with a tentative D call TRBD2 (5 bases). V shed 4 bases and J shed 7 bases, with 23 bases lying between them. Germline loops: CDR1 SGHAT, CDR2 FQNNGV. CDR3 length: 17 amino acids. The DNA of the CDR3 is TGTGCCAGCAGCTCCATCGCCCGGGCCAAGTGGAGGAATGAGCAGTTCTTC. It encodes CASSSIARAKWRNEQFF.

The sample holds a few counts of this clone. The chain has TRBV5-1 and TRBJ2-5, with 12 bases that match TRBD2. This CDR3 contains 16 residues. The V gene's germline CDR1 is SGHRS and CDR2 YFSETQ. V gave up 4 bases and J gave up 5 bases; unmatched junction bases: 9. The CDR3 DNA reads as TGCGCCAGCAGCCGGGGACTAGCGGGTCGAGGGGAGACCCAGTACTTC. This codes for CASSRGLAGRGETQYF.

In its sample, this clone was seen a few times. J is TRBJ1-1 and V is TRBV7-9; no clear D gene. Germline loops: CDR1 SEHNR, CDR2 FQNEAQ (reference sequence). V was clipped by 5 bases and J by 0 bases, with 13 bases between them. The CDR3 contains 15 residues. DNA for the CDR3: TGTGCCAGCAGCCCCTACCCGACTCTGAACACTGAAGCTTTCTTT. This sequence encodes CASSPYPTLNTEAFF.

The chain joins TRBV20-1 to TRBJ1-1; unclear D gene. The CDR3 extends over 11 amino acids. Trimming cost V 6 bases and J 5 bases, with 10 bases left between them. Per germline, CDR1 DFQATT and CDR2 SNEGSKA (reference sequence). The CDR3 sequence: CSASRKTEAFF. Written as DNA, the CDR3 is TGCAGTGCGTCCAGGAAAACTGAAGCTTTCTTT.

This clone has only a few counts. The chain uses TRBV7-3 and TRBJ2-5; 12 bases fit TRBD1. Unmatched junction bases numbered 9, after V lost 5 bases and J lost 5 bases. CDR1 is SGHTA, CDR2 FQGTGA, per germline. The CDR3 has 16 residues. This CDR3 reads CASSPGTGGEGETQYF. CDR3 nucleotide sequence: TGTGCCAGCAGCCCAGGGACAGGGGGCGAAGGTGAGACCCAGTACTTC.

The chain links TRBV7-9 to TRBJ2-7; D might be TRBD1 (6 bases). This CDR3 region has 14 residues. Trimming took 1 base from V and 2 from J, leaving 9 bases between them. Germline-derived CDR1 and CDR2 are SEHNR and FQNEAQ (reference sequence). The CDR3 DNA is TGTGCCAGCAGCTTAGAACAGGGACCCTACGAGCAGTACTTC. The encoded protein is CASSLEQGPYEQYF.

In its sample, this clone was seen a few times. The CDR3 region has the DNA TGTGCCAGCAGTGAAGGGAGCGGGAGGATGGGTAGGCAGTATTTT. This sequence encodes CASSEGSGRMGRQYF. V usage is TRBV25-1 and J usage is TRBJ2-3; 9 bases align to TRBD2. Germline values: CDR1 MGHDK, CDR2 SYGVNS. CDR3 length equals 15 residues. Losses at the gene ends were 2 bases for V and 11 bases for J; bases not matched to a gene: 11.

This clone was observed a few times. The chain links TRBV7-2 to TRBJ2-7; D is unclear. V lost 5 bases to trimming and J lost 3 bases, with 14 bases between them. The CDR3 spans 14 residues. Germline CDR1 and CDR2: SGHTA and FQGNSA. CDR3 region: CASSPRALRYEQYF. The CDR3 DNA reads TGTGCCAGCAGCCCCCGAGCCCTGCGCTACGAGCAGTACTTC.